This TCR beta chain originates from a study of a mutant IDH1 vaccine in newly diagnosed glioma. At the level of the study: Eight vaccine injections were given to patients in weeks 1, 3, 5, 7, 11, 15, 19 and 23. Vaccinations were initiated 4-6 weeks following radiotherapy alone, or were given together with temozolomide cycles.

On this clone: The target antigen is unknown.

With 0 bases removed from V and 5 bases from J, the gap between germline ends came to 8 bases. CDR1 SGHRS and CDR2 YFSETQ come from the germline V gene. This CDR3 is built from 13 residues. The time point is: week 23, last vaccination. A 20-mer mutant IDH1 peptide at 300 ug was injected subcutaneously with topical imiquimod. Generated by immunoSEQ multiplex PCR, the TCRdb table keeps only in-frame clones and is missing some. The sample gives 58,000 or so clones, around 86% of which show up once; approximately 1.5% is in the top ten. The source was PBMCs, collected from a glioma patient whose treatment included an IDH1 peptide vaccine. The clonotype was recovered from a man aged 35 to 55 with glioma. The genes are TRBV5-1 and TRBJ1-1; unclear D gene. This CDR3 reads CASSLGSGTEAFF. The CDR3, as DNA: TGCGCCAGCAGCTTGGGGTCGGGGACTGAAGCTTTCTTT.